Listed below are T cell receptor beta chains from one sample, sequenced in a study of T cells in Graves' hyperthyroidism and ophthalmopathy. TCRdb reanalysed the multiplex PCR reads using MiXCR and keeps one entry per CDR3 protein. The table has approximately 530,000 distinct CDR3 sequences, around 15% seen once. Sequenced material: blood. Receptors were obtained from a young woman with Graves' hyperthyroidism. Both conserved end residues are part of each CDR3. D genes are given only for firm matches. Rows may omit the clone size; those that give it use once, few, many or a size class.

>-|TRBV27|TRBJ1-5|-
CASSLGRGNNQPQHF
TGTGCCAGCAGTTTAGGTCGGGGGAACAATCAGCCCCAGCATTTT
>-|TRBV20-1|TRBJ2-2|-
CSASDPVAENTGELFF
TGCAGTGCTAGTGATCCGGTAGCGGAGAACACCGGGGAGCTGTTTTTT
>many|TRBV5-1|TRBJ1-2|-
CASSLEALGADYGYTF
TGCGCCAGCAGCTTGGAAGCCTTGGGAGCCGACTATGGCTACACCTTC
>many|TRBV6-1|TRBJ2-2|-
CASSERYGYLNTGELFF
TGTGCCAGCAGTGAACGATACGGTTACCTTAACACCGGGGAGCTGTTTTTT
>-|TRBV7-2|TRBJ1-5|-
CASSFSDGERQPQHF
TGTGCCAGCAGCTTTTCCGACGGCGAAAGACAGCCCCAGCATTTT
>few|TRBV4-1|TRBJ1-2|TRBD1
CASSQDAIGTGGYGYTF
TGCGCCAGCAGCCAAGATGCCATCGGGACAGGAGGCTATGGCTACACCTTC
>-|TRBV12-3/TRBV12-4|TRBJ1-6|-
CASSRDNSPLHF
TGTGCCAGCAGCCGAGATAATTCACCCCTCCACTTT
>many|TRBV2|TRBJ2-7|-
CAIYKLTPTSYEQYF
TGTGCCATTTATAAGTTGACGCCGACCTCCTACGAGCAGTACTTC
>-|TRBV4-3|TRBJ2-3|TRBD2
CASSQDGSGTSGGTDTQYF
TGCGCCAGCAGCCAAGACGGCTCCGGGACTAGCGGGGGGACAGATACGCAGTATTTT
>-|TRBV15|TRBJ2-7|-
CATSLGPLEQYF
TGTGCCACCAGCCTTGGGCCCCTCGAGCAGTACTTC
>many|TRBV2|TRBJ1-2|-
CASRNPIVGQNYGYTF
TGTGCCAGCCGCAATCCCATCGTAGGACAAAACTATGGCTACACCTTC
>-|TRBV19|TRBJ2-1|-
CASSALSALGPNEQFF
TGTGCCAGTAGTGCACTTAGCGCCTTAGGGCCCAATGAGCAGTTCTTC
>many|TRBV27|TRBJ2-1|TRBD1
CASTPGTGVGSEQFF
TGTGCCAGCACCCCTGGGACAGGGGTAGGTAGTGAGCAGTTCTTC
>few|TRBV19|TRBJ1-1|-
CASIPGYLGGTEAFF
TGTGCCAGTATCCCCGGTTACCTCGGGGGCACTGAAGCTTTCTTT
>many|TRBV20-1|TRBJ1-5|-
CSAATQGSNQPQHF
TGCAGTGCTGCAACTCAGGGGAGCAATCAGCCCCAGCATTTT
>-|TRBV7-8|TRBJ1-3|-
CASRTAGSGNTIYF
TGTGCCAGCAGAACCGCAGGGTCCGGAAACACCATATATTTT
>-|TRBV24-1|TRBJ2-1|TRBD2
CATSDTAGGYNEQFF
TGTGCCACCAGTGATACAGCGGGGGGGTACAATGAGCAGTTCTTC
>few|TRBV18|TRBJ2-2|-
CASSPRGKGQNTGELFF
TGTGCCAGCTCACCACGGGGGAAGGGGCAGAACACCGGGGAGCTGTTTTTT
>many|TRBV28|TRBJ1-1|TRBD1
CASSLTGRANTEAFF
TGTGCCAGCAGTCTGACAGGGCGCGCCAACACTGAAGCTTTCTTT
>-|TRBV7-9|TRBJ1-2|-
CASNLDRDGYTF
TGTGCCAGCAATTTAGATAGGGACGGCTACACCTTC
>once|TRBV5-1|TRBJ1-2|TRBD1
CASSAYRDRHYGYTF
TGCGCCAGCAGCGCATACCGGGACAGACACTATGGCTACACCTTC